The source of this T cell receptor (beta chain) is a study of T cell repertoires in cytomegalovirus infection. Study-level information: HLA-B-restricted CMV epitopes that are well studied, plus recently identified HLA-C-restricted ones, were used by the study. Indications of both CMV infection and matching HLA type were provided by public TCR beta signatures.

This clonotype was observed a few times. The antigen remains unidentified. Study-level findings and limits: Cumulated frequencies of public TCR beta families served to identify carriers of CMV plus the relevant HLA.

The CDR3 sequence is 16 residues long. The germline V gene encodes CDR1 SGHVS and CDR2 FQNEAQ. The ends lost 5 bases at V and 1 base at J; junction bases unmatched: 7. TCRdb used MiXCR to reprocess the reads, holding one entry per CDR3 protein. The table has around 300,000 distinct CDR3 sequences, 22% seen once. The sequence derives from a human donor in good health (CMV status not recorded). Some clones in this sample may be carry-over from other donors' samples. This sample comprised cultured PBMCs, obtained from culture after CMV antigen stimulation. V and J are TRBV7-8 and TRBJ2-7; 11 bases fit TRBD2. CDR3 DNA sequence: TGTGCCAGCAGCCTAGTTAGCGGGAGGGCTTCCTACGAGCAGTACTTC. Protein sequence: CASSLVSGRASYEQYF. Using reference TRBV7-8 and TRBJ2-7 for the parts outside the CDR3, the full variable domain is GAGVSQSPRYKVAKRGQDVALRCDPISGHVSLFWYQQALGQGPEFLTYFQNEAQLDKSGLPSDRFFAERPEGSVSTLKIQRTQQEDSAVYLCASSLVSGRASYEQYFGPGTRLTVT.